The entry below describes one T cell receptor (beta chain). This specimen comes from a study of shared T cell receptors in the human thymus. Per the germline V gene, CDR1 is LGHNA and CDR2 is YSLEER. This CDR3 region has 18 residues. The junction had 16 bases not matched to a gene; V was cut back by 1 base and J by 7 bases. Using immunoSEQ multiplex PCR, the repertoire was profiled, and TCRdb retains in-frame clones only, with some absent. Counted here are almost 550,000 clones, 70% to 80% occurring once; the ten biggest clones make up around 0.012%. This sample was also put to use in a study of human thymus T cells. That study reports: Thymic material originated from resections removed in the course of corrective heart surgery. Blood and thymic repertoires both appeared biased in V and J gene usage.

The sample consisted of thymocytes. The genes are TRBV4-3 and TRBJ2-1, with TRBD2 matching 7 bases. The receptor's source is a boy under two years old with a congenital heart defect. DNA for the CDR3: TGCGCCAGCAGCCAAGCCGCGACCCTAGCGGAGTCGCCGAATGAGCAGTTCTTC. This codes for CASSQAATLAESPNEQFF.